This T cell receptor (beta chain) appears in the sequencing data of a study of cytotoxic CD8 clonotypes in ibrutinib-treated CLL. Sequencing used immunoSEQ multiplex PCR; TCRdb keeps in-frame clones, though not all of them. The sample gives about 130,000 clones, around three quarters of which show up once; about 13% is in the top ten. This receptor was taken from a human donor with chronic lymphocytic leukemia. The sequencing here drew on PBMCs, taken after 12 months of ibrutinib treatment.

CDR3 nucleotide sequence: TGTGCCAGCAGCTCGAGGACAGGGGTAAACGAGCAGTACTTC. This translates into CASSSRTGVNEQYF. V usage is TRBV11-1 and J usage is TRBJ2-7, with 9 bases identical to TRBD1. Germline V CDR1 and CDR2: SGHAT, FQDESV (reference sequence). The CDR3 spans 14 residues. J gave up 5 bases and V 4 bases, and 6 bases lay outside the gene matches.